The T cell receptor beta chain under discussion was sequenced for a study of T cell responses to AZD1222 COVID-19 vaccine (dated by TCRdb to the early 2020s). Regarding the research as a whole: TCR sequencing covered 233 trial participants: 207 given two doses of AZD1222 and approximately 26 given two doses of MenACWY control vaccine. Trial participants were enrolled by age into subgroups of 18-55, 56-69 and 70-plus years, and around 150, 29 and 61 TCR-sequenced participants, respectively, were included in these subgroups.

The study at large found these results: Reportedly, close to half of the unique spike-specific TCRs recognized epitopes lying outside the regions that are mutated in the B.1.351 and B.1.1.7 variants. Vaccine-associated CD4 TCRs spanned the whole spike protein, with dominant responses in regions 160-218 and 743-854. Conclusions about previously exposed vaccinees were limited because only a handful of AZD1222 recipients were SARS-CoV-2 seropositive at baseline. Spike-specific TCR breadth and depth rose significantly after two AZD1222 doses compared with day 0 and with MenACWY recipients. In the small 56-69-year group, the increase in depth fell short of significance, most likely because of low power. Because no samples from the day 14 peak response were available, repertoires could be characterized only after the peak T cell response. Participants were mostly white British and included more females than males, and it was suggested by the authors that clonal diversity may have been underestimated.

The CDR3 regions of human TCRbeta chains were analyzed by immunosequencing. Concerning the study's data processing: Repertoire TCRs were checked for matches against a reference library of SARS-CoV-2-specific TCRs that had been generated using the MIRA antigen-specificity platform. Breadth was defined as the fraction of unique TCRs that were SARS-CoV-2-associated, and depth was defined as the fraction of total T cells that were SARS-CoV-2-associated. Using the MIRA data, each spike-specific TCR was assigned both to the spike region to which the TCR was reactive and to a CD4 or CD8 class. Log10-transformed breadth and depth values were compared by one-way ANOVA with Sidak's multiple comparisons tests. TCRdb provides this immuneACCESS table in a form limited to in-frame rearrangements. Some clones are lacking; in checked studies, under half of them reflect an unresolved V gene, and why the rest are absent is not known. The DNA gave D and trimming, while V, J and clone size come from that table. The sample table shows about 160,000 clones, and about 91% are seen once. The ten largest make up around 1% of the sample.

For this clone: Its antigen target is currently unknown. No much larger clone is present one base from it, and per-base qualities are unavailable.

The CDR3, cysteine through phenylalanine, is 12 amino acids long. CDR3 DNA is the only sequence kept; it has 36 bases, read in frame from the first base. Based on the germline V gene, the CDR1 and CDR2 sequences are ENHRY and SYGVKD. V lost 6 bases and J lost 6 bases; the stretch between them is 12 bases long. What this sample's time point label stands for: about 28 days (+/-7) after the second vaccine dose. Because spike-specific TCR depth and breadth did not differ between the two schedules, AZD1222 recipients who got a second dose at roughly 4 weeks were pooled with those who got a second dose at roughly 12 weeks. Samples from vaccinated people were obtained from the UK trials COV001 and COV002, which included a single-blind randomized controlled phase 2/3 trial of AZD1222 (ChAdOx1 nCoV-19) in healthy adults. For TCRbeta chain sequencing, PBMC samples were collected from trial participants at day 0 and at day 28 after the second dose.

The sequence came from an adult who received the AZD1222 COVID-19 vaccine. The chain links TRBV10-3 with TRBJ2-7, with the D gene too uncertain to name. Sequenced material: peripheral blood, taken 28 days after the second AZD1222 dose. The nucleotides read TGTGCCATCAGCCCGACGGCAACCGAGCAGTACTTC. Translated, this is CAISPTATEQYF.